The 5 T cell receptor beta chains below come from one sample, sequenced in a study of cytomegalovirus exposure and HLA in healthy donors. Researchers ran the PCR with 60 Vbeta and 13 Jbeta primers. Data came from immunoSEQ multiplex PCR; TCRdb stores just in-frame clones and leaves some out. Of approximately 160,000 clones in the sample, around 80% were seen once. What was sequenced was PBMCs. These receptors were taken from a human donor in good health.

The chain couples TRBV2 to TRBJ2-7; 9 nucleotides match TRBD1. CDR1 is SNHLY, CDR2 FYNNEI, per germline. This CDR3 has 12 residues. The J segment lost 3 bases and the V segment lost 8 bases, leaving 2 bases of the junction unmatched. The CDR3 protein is CASWGQGYEQYF. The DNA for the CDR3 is TGTGCCAGCTGGGGACAGGGCTACGAGCAGTACTTC.

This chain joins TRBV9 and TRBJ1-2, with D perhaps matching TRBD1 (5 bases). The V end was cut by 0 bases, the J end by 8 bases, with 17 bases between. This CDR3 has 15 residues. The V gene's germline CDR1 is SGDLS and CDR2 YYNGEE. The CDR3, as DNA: TGTGCCAGCAGCGTAGATTGGCAGGGTTTAGGAGGCTACACCTTC. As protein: CASSVDWQGLGGYTF.

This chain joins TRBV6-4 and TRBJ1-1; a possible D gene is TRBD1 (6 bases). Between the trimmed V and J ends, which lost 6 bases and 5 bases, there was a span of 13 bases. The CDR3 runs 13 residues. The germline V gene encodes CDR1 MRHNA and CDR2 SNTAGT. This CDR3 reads CASRNRVGTEAFF. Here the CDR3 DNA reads TGTGCCAGCAGGAACAGGGTTGGTACTGAAGCTTTCTTT.

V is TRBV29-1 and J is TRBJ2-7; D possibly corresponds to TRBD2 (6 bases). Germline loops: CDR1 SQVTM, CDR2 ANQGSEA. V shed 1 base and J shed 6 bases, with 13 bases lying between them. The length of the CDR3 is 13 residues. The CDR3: CSVEVKEGLEQYF. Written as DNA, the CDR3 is TGCAGCGTTGAAGTAAAGGAGGGGCTCGAGCAGTACTTC.

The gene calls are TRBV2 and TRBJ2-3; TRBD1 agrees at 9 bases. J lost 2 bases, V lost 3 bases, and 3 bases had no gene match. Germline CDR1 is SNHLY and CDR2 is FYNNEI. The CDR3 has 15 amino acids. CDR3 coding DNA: TGTGCCAGCAGTGACGGGACAGGGTTCACAGATACGCAGTATTTT. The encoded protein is CASSDGTGFTDTQYF.